This T cell receptor (beta chain) appears in the sequencing data of a study of CD8 T cells in ankylosing spondylitis. Germline V gene lookup returns CDR1 DFQATT and CDR2 SNEGSKA (reference sequence). The CDR3 sequence is 18 residues long. With 5 bases removed from V and 0 bases from J, the gap between germline ends came to 23 bases. General study points: Blood from ankylosing spondylitis patients appeared to carry a characteristic roughly 8-variant TCR beta motif. CD8+ by phenotype, disease-linked clones were relatively rare in peripheral blood.

This clonotype was found a few times. Its target is not known. With molecular barcodes, quantitative 5'-RACE was used to make the TCR beta libraries. TCRdb recomputed calls from the 5' RACE reads with MiXCR, one row per CDR3 protein. The data show around 300,000 distinct CDR3 sequences, 11% seen once. Input material: blood, either unsorted or a sorted T cell fraction (not recorded which). This rearrangement joins TRBV20-1 to TRBJ1-3, with D tentatively TRBD1 (5 bases). This TCR was sampled from a female donor with ankylosing spondylitis or in good health (not recorded which). The CDR3 sequence: CSADPLGDPGPSGNTIYF. The CDR3 DNA reads as TGCAGTGCTGACCCCCTCGGGGACCCAGGACCCTCTGGAAACACCATATATTTT.